This entry is about one TCR beta chain. Its specificity is not known. Genomic DNA belonging to each subset was distributed in equal measure over several immunoSEQ plates. Clones were read by immunoSEQ multiplex PCR, and TCRdb kept only the in-frame ones, dropping some. The sample includes around 2,000,000 clones, just under 95% seen only once; the top ten take more than 0.95%. These data are taken from a study of shared clonotypes between healthy human individuals. In the study overall: The study enrolled a couple of women and a few men aged 18 to 49.

Findings of the study overall: With few donors, the genetic and exposure-history diversity represented was limited.

Germline CDR1 reads SGHAT; CDR2 reads FQNNGV. This CDR3 comprises 11 residues. V lost 5 bases and J 8 bases, leaving 7 bases between the germline ends. CD45RO-negative, CCR7-positively selected cells formed the naive CD8 fraction, excluding terminally differentiated effector memory CD45RA+ cells. Sequencing was carried out using naive CD8+ T cells sorted from blood. The TCR originated in a man aged 18 to 35 in good health. V usage is TRBV11-2 and J usage is TRBJ2-1, with unresolved D. CDR3 sequence: CASSPTHEQFF. CDR3 nucleotides: TGTGCCAGCAGCCCTACCCATGAGCAGTTCTTC.